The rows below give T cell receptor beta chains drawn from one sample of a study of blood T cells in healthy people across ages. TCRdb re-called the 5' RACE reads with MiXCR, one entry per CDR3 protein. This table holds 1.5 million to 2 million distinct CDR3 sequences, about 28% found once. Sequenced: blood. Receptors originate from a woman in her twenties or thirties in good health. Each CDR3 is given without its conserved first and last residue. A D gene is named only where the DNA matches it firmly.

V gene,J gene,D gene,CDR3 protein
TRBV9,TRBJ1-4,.,ASSPGLLGEKLF
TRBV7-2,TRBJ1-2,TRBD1,ASSLIGQGNGYT
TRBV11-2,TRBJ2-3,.,ASSLEPGAGTDAQY
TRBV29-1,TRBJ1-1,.,SVEDSRWTEAF
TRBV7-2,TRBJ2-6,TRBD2,ASSYTGGLGANVLT
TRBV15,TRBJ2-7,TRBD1,ATSKQGGYEQY
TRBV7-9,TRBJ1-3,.,ASSFNEYRLGNTIY
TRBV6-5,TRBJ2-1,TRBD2,ASRGGGAFYYNEQF
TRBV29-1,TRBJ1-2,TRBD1,SVENGQGDYGYT
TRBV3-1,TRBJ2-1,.,ASSQPPNGRSEQF
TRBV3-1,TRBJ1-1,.,ASSHSPGHRSMNTEAF
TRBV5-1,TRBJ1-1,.,ASSLRGGLPGSEAF
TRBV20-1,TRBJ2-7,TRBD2,SARGQGLAGEHLAHEQY
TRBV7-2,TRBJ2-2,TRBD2,ASSLSSGVIGELF
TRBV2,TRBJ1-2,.,ASSDWGTGYGYT
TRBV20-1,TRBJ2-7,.,SARDPPNLYEQY
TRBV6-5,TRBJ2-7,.,ASSYSGSGTYEQY
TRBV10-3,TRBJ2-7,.,AIGSGDYEQY
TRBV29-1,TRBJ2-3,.,SVEAGVRTDTQY
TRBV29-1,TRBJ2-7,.,SVGQISYEQY
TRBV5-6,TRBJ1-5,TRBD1,ASSFTGTGNNQPQH
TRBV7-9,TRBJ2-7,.,ASSPGVNYEQY
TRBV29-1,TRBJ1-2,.,SIEGSGAWSGYT
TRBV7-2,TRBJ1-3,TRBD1,ASSPDRTSGNTIY
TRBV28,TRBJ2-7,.,ASAGLPYEQY
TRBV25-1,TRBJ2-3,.,ASSAEVLERADTQY
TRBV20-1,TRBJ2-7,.,SAPGSHYEQY
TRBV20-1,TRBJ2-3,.,SARGRSGCTDTQY
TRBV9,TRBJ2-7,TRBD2,ASSVVGTSGSPTVQY
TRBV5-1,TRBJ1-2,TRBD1,ASSSRTGGAYGYT
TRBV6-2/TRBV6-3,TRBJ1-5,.,VSSDRFGQPQH
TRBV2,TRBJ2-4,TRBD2,ASSVWEGSNIQY
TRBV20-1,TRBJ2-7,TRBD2,SATGTSLYYEQY
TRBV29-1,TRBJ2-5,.,SVEGPVMEEQY
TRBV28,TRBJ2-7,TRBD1,ASASPAGQGAEQY
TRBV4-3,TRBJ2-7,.,ASSPFLRGTYEQY
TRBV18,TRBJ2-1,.,ASSPPPLNNEQF
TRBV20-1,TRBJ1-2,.,SARGEGLPYGYT
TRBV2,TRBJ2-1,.,ASRVPPYNEQF
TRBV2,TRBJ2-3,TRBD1,ASRGGATGTQY
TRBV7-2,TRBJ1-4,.,ASSSRATGSGEKLF
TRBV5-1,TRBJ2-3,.,ASSSSTGLSTDTQY
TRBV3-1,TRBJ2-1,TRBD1,ASSQRAGGNYNEQF
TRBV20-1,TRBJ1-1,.,SARQTRGAF
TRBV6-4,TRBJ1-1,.,ASSDGESTEAF
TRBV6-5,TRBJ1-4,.,ASTRDVGEKLF
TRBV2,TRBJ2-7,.,ASSRLGLPYEQY
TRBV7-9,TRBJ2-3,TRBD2,ASSRLAGGSDTQY
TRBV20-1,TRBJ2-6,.,SARETSGANVLT
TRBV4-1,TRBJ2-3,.,ASSQVSQLGDTQY
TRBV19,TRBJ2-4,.,ASRGLIAGGIAKNIQY
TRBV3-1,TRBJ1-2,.,ASSQDYYGYT
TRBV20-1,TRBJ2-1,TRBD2,SAPGTMARKEQF
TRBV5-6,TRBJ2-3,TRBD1,ASSYLTGGAPSTDTQY
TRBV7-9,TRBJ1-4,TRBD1,ASSSLPQGGNEKLF
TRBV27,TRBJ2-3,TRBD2,ASSLTGLAARTDTQY
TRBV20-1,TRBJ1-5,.,SGRTNSNQPQH